Included here is one T cell receptor beta chain sequence, with context. This sample stems from a study of T-cell memory formation after mild COVID-19. Overall study: The two donors had largely donor-specific TCR clusters.

UMIs and sample barcodes were carried by the TCR alpha and TCR beta cDNA libraries that 5'RACE produced using constant-segment primers. Each CDR3 protein is one row after TCRdb ran MiXCR on the 5' RACE reads. Found here are around 320,000 distinct CDR3 sequences, roughly 21% of them singletons; the top ten hold roughly 20%. Losses at the gene ends were 3 bases for V and 0 bases for J; bases not matched to a gene: 11. The CDR3 sequence is 18 residues long. Germline assignment: CDR1 LGHNA and CDR2 YSLEER. The sequence came from a man between 18 and 35 years old who had mild COVID-19 (a few samples of this study predate the infection). Cell type and time point are not known. The chain joins TRBV4-3 to TRBJ2-7; 10 nucleotides agree with TRBD2. The sample comprised PBMCs or a T cell subset sorted from them (not recorded which). The CDR3, as DNA: TGCGCCAGCAGCCAGGACTTGATACTAGCGGGGAGCTCCTACGAGCAGTACGTC. Protein product: CASSQDLILAGSSYEQYV.